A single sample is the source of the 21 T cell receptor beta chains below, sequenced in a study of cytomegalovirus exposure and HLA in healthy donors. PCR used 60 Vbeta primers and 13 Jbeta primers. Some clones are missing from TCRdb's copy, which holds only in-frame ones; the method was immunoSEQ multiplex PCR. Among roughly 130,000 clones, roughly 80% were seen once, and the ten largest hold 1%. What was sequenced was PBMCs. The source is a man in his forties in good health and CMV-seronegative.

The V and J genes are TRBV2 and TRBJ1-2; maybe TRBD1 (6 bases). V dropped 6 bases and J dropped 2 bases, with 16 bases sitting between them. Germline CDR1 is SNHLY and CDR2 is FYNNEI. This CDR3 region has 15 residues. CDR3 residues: CASSRTASLNYGYTF. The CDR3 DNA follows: TGTGCCAGCAGCCGGACAGCCTCATTAAACTATGGCTACACCTTC. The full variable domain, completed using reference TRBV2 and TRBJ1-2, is EPEVTQTPSHQVTQMGQEVILRCVPISNHLYFYWYRQILGQKVEFLVSFYNNEISEKSEIFDDQFSVERPDGSNFTLKIRSTKLEDSAMYFCASSRTASLNYGYTFGSGTRLTVV.

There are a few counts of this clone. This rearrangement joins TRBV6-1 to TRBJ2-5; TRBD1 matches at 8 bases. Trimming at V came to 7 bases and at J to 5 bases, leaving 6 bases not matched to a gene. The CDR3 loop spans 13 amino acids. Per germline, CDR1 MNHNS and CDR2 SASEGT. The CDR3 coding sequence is TGTGCCAGCACTCCGGGACAGGAGGAGACCCAGTACTTC. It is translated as CASTPGQEETQYF.

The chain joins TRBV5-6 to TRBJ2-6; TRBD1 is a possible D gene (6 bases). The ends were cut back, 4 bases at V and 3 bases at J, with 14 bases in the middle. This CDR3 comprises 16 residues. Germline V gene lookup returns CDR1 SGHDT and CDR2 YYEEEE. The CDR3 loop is CASSPKDRLGANVLTF. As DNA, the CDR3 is TGTGCCAGCAGCCCCAAGGACAGACTTGGGGCCAACGTCCTGACTTTC.

This chain's CDR3 is CASSYGPDRGIEAFF. In nucleotides, the CDR3 is TGTGCCAGCAGTTACGGTCCGGACAGGGGGATTGAAGCTTTCTTT. V gene TRBV6-6 combines with J gene TRBJ1-1, with 10 bases aligning to TRBD1. V lost 2 bases and J lost 7; bases outside the gene matches: 7. Germline V gives CDR1 MNHNY, CDR2 SVGAGI (reference sequence). This CDR3 is built from 15 residues.

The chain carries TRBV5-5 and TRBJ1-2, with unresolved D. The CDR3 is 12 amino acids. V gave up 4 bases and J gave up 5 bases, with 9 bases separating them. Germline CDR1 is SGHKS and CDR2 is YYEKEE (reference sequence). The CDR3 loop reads CASSPLSYGYTF. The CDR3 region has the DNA TGTGCCAGCAGCCCATTGTCATATGGCTACACCTTC.

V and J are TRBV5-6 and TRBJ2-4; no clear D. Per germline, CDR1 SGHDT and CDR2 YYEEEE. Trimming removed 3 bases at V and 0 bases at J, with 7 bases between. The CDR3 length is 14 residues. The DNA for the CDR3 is TGTGCCAGCAGCTCAGGATTAGCCAAAAACATTCAGTACTTC. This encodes CASSSGLAKNIQYF.

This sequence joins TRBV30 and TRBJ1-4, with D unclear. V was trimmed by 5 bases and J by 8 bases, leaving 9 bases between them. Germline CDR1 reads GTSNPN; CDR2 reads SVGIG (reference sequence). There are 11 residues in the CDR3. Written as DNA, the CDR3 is TGTGCCTGGGGCCGGGAGGAAAAACTGTTTTTT. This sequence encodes CAWGREEKLFF. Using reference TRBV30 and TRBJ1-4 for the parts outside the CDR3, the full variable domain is SQTIHQWPATLVQPVGSPLSLECTVEGTSNPNLYWYRQAAGRGLQLLFYSVGIGQISSEVPQNLSASRPQDRQFILSSKKLLLSDSGFYLCAWGREEKLFFGSGTQLSVL.

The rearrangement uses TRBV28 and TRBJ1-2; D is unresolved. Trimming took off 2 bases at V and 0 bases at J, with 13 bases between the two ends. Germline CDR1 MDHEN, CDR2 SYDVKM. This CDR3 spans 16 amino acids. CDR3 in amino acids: CASSLEALATNYGYTF. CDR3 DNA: TGTGCCAGCAGTTTAGAGGCCTTAGCCACTAACTATGGCTACACCTTC.

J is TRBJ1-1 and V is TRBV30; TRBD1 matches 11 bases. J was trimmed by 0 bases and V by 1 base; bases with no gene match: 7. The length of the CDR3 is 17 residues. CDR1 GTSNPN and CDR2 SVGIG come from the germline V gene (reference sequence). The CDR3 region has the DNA TGTGCCTGGAGTGGAGGCGGACAGGGGGCTTTGAACACTGAAGCTTTCTTT. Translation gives CAWSGGGQGALNTEAFF.

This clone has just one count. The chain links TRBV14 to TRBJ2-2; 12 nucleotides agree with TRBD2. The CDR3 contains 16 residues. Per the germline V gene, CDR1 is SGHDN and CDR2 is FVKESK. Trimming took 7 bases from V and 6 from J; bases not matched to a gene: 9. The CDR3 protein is CASTRRLAGGAGELFF. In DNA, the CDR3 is TGTGCCAGCACCCGACGGCTAGCGGGAGGGGCCGGGGAGCTGTTTTTT.

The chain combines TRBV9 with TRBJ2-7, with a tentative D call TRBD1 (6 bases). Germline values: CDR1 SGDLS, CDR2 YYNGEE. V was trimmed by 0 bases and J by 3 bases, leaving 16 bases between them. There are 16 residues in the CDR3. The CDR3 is CASSVAGTGSLYEQYF. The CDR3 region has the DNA TGTGCCAGCAGCGTAGCCGGTACAGGGAGCCTCTACGAGCAGTACTTC.

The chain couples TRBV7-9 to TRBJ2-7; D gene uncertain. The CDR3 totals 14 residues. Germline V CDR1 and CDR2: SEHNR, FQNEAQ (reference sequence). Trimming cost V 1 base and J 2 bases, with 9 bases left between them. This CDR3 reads CASSLGETPYEQYF. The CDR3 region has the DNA TGTGCCAGCAGCTTAGGTGAGACACCCTACGAGCAGTACTTC.

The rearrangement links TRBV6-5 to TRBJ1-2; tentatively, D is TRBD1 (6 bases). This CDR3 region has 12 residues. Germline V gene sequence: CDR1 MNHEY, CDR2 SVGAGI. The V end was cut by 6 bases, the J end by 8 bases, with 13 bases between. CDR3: CASSPQGWGYTF. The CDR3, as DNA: TGTGCCAGCAGCCCCCAGGGGTGGGGCTACACCTTC.

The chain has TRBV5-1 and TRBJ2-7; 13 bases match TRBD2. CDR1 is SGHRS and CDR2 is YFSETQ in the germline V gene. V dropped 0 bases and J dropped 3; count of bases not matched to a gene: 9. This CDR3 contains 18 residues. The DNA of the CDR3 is TGCGCCAGCAGCTTGGGAACCGGGACTAGCGGGGTGATCTACGAGCAGTACTTC. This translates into CASSLGTGTSGVIYEQYF.

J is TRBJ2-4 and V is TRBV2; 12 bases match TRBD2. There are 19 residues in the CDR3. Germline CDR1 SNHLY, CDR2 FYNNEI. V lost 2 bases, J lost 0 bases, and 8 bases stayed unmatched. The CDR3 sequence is CASSETSGGLIIAKNIQYF. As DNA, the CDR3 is TGTGCCAGCAGTGAAACTAGCGGGGGGCTGATTATAGCCAAAAACATTCAGTACTTC.

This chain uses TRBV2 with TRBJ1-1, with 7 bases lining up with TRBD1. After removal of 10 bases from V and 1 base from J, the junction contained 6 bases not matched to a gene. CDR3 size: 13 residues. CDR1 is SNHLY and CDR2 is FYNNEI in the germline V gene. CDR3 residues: CATAGDRNTEAFF. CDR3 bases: TGTGCCACCGCCGGGGACAGGAACACTGAAGCTTTCTTT.

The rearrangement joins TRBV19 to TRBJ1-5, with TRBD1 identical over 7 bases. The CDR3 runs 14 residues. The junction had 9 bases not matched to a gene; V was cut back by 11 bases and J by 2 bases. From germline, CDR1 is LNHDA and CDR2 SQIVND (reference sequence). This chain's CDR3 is CASSGGQGNQPQHF. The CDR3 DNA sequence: TGTGCCTCATCCGGAGGACAGGGCAATCAGCCCCAGCATTTT.

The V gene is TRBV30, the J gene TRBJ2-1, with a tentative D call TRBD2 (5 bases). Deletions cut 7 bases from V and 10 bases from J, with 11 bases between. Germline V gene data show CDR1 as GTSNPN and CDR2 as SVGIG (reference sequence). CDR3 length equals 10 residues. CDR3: CASYRGEQFF. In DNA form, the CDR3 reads TGTGCCTCGTATCGAGGGGAGCAGTTCTTC.

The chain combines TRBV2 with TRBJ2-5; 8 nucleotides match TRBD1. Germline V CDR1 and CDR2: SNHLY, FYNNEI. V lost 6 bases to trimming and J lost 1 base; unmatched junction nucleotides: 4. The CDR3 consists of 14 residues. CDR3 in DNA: TGTGCCAGCAGGGGACAGGTATCCCAAGAGACCCAGTACTTC. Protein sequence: CASRGQVSQETQYF.

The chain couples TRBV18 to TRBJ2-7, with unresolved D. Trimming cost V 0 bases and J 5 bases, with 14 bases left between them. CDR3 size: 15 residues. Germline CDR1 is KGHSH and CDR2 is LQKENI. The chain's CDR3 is CASSPPNEKENEQYF. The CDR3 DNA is TGTGCCAGCTCACCACCGAATGAGAAAGAGAACGAGCAGTACTTC.

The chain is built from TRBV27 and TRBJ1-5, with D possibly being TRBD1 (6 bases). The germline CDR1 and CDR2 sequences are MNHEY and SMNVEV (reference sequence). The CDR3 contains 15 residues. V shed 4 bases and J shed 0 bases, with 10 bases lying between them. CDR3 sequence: CASSSTGNSNQPQHF. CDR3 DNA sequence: TGTGCCAGCAGTTCGACAGGAAATAGCAATCAGCCCCAGCATTTT.